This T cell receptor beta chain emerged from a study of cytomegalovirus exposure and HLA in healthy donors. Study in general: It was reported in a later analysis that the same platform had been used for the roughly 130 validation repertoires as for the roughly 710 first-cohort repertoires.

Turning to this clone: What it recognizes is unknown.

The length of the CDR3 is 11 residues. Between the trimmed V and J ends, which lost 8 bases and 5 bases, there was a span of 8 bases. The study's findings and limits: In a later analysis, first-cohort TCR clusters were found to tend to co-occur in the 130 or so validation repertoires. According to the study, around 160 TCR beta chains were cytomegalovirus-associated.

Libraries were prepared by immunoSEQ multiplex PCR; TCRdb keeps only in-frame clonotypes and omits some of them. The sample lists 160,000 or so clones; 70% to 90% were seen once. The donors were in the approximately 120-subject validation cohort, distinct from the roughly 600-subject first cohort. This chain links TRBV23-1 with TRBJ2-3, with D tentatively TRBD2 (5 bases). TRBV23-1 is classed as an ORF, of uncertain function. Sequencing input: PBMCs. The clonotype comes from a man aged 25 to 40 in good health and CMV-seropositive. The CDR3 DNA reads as TGCGCCAGCCCTCGGGGAGATACGCAGTATTTT. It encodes CASPRGDTQYF.